This TCR beta chain was recovered during a study of cytomegalovirus exposure and HLA in healthy donors. Points from the study as a whole: When a later analysis was performed, an Asian-associated ancestry cluster reportedly had fewer N-insertions than the roughly 640-donor mean. A later analysis showed TCR association rates differing by HLA locus, peaking at DRB1 and lowest at HLA-C. A missense variant in DCLRE1C was later tied to TCR beta V- and J-gene trimming.

PCR primers comprised 60 Vbeta and 13 Jbeta primers. Clones were read by immunoSEQ multiplex PCR, and TCRdb kept only the in-frame ones, dropping some. This table has 100,000 or so clones, over 80% appearing once. Comment on this clone: As yet, its antigen is unknown.

CDR1 SQVTM and CDR2 ANQGSEA come from the germline V gene. The CDR3 sequence is 12 residues long. The sequenced material came from PBMCs. V and J are TRBV29-1 and TRBJ2-5, with D maybe TRBD1 (6 bases). The J call may not be correct, given that the DNA end is closer to TRBJ2-7. This TCR was recovered from a man aged 40-50 years in good health and CMV-seronegative. The CDR3 nucleotides read TGCAGCTCCCGGGACAACCACTACGAGCAGTACTTC. It encodes CSSRDNHYEQYF.